The 21 T cell receptor beta chains below all came from one sample that was sequenced in a study of cytomegalovirus exposure and HLA in healthy donors. The primer mix had 60 Vbeta and 13 Jbeta primers. Profiled with immunoSEQ multiplex PCR; TCRdb holds only in-frame clones, not every one. Among roughly 150,000 clones, more than 70% were seen once, and the ten largest hold 10% to 12%. Sequenced input: PBMCs. The origin of the receptors is a man aged 18 to 35 in good health and CMV-seropositive.

This clone was detected a few times. The genes are TRBV29-1 and TRBJ2-5; 11 bases match TRBD2. There are 14 residues in the CDR3. J lost 2 bases, V lost 4 bases, and 3 bases had no gene match. CDR1 and CDR2 from the germline V gene are SQVTM and ANQGSEA. This CDR3 is CSVGLAGGQETQYF. DNA of the CDR3: TGCAGCGTTGGTCTAGCGGGAGGTCAAGAGACCCAGTACTTC.

This clone was counted only a few times. The chain joins TRBV2 to TRBJ1-5, with no clear D. CDR3 size: 13 residues. V shed 6 bases and J shed 3 bases, with 9 bases lying between them. Germline V CDR1 and CDR2: SNHLY, FYNNEI. CDR3 sequence (DNA): TGTGCCAGCAGGGGCAAGGCCAATCAGCCCCAGCATTTT. Translating gives CASRGKANQPQHF.

The chain combines TRBV9 with TRBJ2-3; D is ambiguous. V was shortened by 0 bases and J by 6 bases, with 14 bases between the two germline ends. CDR1 is SGDLS, CDR2 YYNGEE, per germline. CDR3 length equals 15 residues. Here the CDR3 reads CASSVDAATYDTQYF. Here the CDR3 DNA reads TGTGCCAGCAGCGTAGATGCGGCTACTTATGATACGCAGTATTTT. Full variable domain (remainder filled in from reference TRBV9 and TRBJ2-3): DSGVTQTPKHLITATGQRVTLRCSPRSGDLSVYWYQQSLDQGLQFLIQYYNGEERAKGNILERFSAQQFPDLHSELNLSSLELGDSALYFCASSVDAATYDTQYFGPGTRLTVL.

This clone occurred a few times. This rearrangement joins TRBV19 to TRBJ2-7; tentative D call: TRBD1 (5 bases). The CDR3 is 15 residues long. CDR1 and CDR2 (germline): LNHDA, SQIVND (reference sequence). The V gene lost 3 bases and the J gene lost 2 bases, with 14 bases spanning the gap. The CDR3 DNA reads as TGTGCCAGTAGTATTGTGGGGCGAGGACCCTACGAGCAGTACTTC. Protein product: CASSIVGRGPYEQYF.

The rearrangement uses TRBV14 and TRBJ1-2, with 7 bases identical to TRBD1. CDR3 length: 16 amino acids. Trimming at V came to 2 bases and at J to 5 bases, leaving 11 bases not matched to a gene. CDR1 and CDR2 (germline): SGHDN, FVKESK. The CDR3 DNA is TGTGCCAGCAGCCAAACGATAAACAGGGGAAATTATGGCTACACCTTC. Residues: CASSQTINRGNYGYTF.

In its sample, this clone was seen a few times. The chain joins TRBV19 to TRBJ2-1; 7 bases map to TRBD1. The V segment lost 4 bases and the J segment 2 bases; nucleotides outside the gene matches: 11. There are 17 residues in the CDR3. Germline V CDR1 and CDR2: LNHDA, SQIVND (reference sequence). This CDR3 is CASSTLTGLEPYNEQFF. The CDR3 bases are TGTGCCAGTAGTACACTGACAGGGCTGGAGCCCTACAATGAGCAGTTCTTC.

The V and J genes are TRBV9 and TRBJ1-3; D may be TRBD1 (6 bases). V lost 4 bases, J lost 2 bases, and 13 bases lay in between. The germline V gene has CDR1 SGDLS and CDR2 YYNGEE. CDR3 length: 15 amino acids. CDR3 region: CASSISQGTGNTIYF. DNA of the CDR3: TGTGCCAGCAGCATAAGCCAGGGGACTGGAAACACCATATATTTT.

This CDR3 reads CASSVGQLGLNTEAFF. The CDR3 DNA sequence: TGCGCCAGCAGTGTGGGACAGCTGGGCTTGAACACTGAAGCTTTCTTT. The chain employs TRBV10-1 and TRBJ1-1, with 7 bases identical to TRBD1. V lost 4 bases, J lost 0 bases, and 8 bases stayed unmatched. The CDR3 length is 16 residues. Germline V lookup: CDR1 WNHNN, CDR2 SYGVQD (reference sequence).

This clone was seen just once. V is TRBV29-1 and J is TRBJ2-1, with 8 bases fitting TRBD2. Germline V gives CDR1 SQVTM, CDR2 ANQGSEA. The CDR3 consists of 17 residues. J gave up 1 base and V 1 base, and 9 bases lay outside the gene matches. CDR3 residues: CSVEARAGGRSYNEQFF. As DNA, the CDR3 is TGCAGCGTTGAAGCTCGTGCGGGCGGGAGGTCCTACAATGAGCAGTTCTTC.

The rearrangement joins TRBV27 to TRBJ1-2; weak D call: TRBD1 (6 bases). The CDR3 has 13 residues. The germline V and J ends were trimmed by 5 bases and 9 bases, with 16 bases remaining between them. The germline CDR1 and CDR2 sequences are MNHEY and SMNVEV (reference sequence). The CDR3 region has the DNA TGTGCCAGCAGTGCGACACAGGGACGGCGCTACACCTTC. It codes for CASSATQGRRYTF.

In this sample, this clone turned up a few times. The chain employs TRBV4-1 and TRBJ2-2, with a possible D match to TRBD1 (5 bases). This CDR3 comprises 15 residues. Per the germline V gene, CDR1 is MGHRA and CDR2 is YSYEKL. The ends were cut back, 4 bases at V and 5 bases at J, with 14 bases in the middle. The CDR3 nucleotides read TGCGCCAGCAGCCCAGGGTTGGTGGGGACCGGGGAGCTGTTTTTT. It translates to CASSPGLVGTGELFF.

This clone appeared once. This chain uses TRBV30 with TRBJ1-5, with 7 nucleotides matching TRBD1. Per the germline V gene, CDR1 is GTSNPN and CDR2 is SVGIG (reference sequence). CDR3 length: 15 amino acids. Trimming at V came to 5 bases and at J to 15 bases, leaving 22 bases not matched to a gene. CDR3 in DNA: TGTGCCTGGTCACAAGGACAGGCGGGAATCGATCCTCCGCATTTT. Translated, it gives CAWSQGQAGIDPPHF.

This clone was recorded only once. Other DNA sequences in the same sample also yield this CDR3. The V and J genes are TRBV28 and TRBJ2-5, with TRBD1 as a possible D gene (6 bases). The CDR3 covers 15 residues. V shed 5 bases and J shed 7 bases, with 20 bases lying between them. The V gene's germline CDR1 is MDHEN and CDR2 SYDVKM. CDR3 amino acids: CASSPSRGNIVTQYF. The CDR3, as DNA: TGTGCCAGCAGTCCTAGCAGGGGTAACATCGTGACCCAGTACTTC.

V and J are TRBV19 and TRBJ2-7; 7 bases line up with TRBD1. Germline values: CDR1 LNHDA, CDR2 SQIVND (reference sequence). J gave up 1 base and V 1 base, and 4 bases lay outside the gene matches. The CDR3 runs to 15 residues. The CDR3 loop reads CASSIGTGPSYEQYF. The DNA for the CDR3 is TGTGCCAGTAGTATAGGGACAGGACCTTCCTACGAGCAGTACTTC.

CDR3 sequence (DNA): TGCGCCAGCAGCAAGAATCCGGGACTAGCGACTAGCACAGATACGCAGTATTTT. This sequence encodes CASSKNPGLATSTDTQYF. The rearrangement joins TRBV4-1 to TRBJ2-3; 10 bases are a match to TRBD2. In germline, CDR1 is MGHRA, CDR2 YSYEKL. The CDR3 spans 18 residues. The V gene end was trimmed by 5 bases and the J gene end by 0 bases; junction bases not matched to a gene: 11.

The chain has TRBV28 and TRBJ1-5, with D uncertain. CDR3 size: 15 residues. Germline loops: CDR1 MDHEN, CDR2 SYDVKM. The ends were cut back, 4 bases at V and 3 bases at J, with 13 bases in the middle. The DNA of the CDR3 is TGTGCCAGCAGTTCTATGTCAGGATACAATCAGCCCCAGCATTTT. Translation gives CASSSMSGYNQPQHF. The variable domain in full, completed from reference TRBV28 and TRBJ1-5, reads DVKVTQSSRYLVKRTGEKVFLECVQDMDHENMFWYRQDPGLGLRLIYFSYDVKMKEKGDIPEGYSVSREKKERFSLILESASTNQTSMYLCASSSMSGYNQPQHFGDGTRLSIL.

The chain combines TRBV6-5 with TRBJ1-2; maybe TRBD1 (5 bases). The germline V gene encodes CDR1 MNHEY and CDR2 SVGAGI. The V end was cut by 0 bases, the J end by 6 bases, with 8 bases between. CDR3 length equals 13 residues. The CDR3 DNA is TGTGCCAGCAGTTACTCATGGGGGGATGGCTACACCTTC. Its protein is CASSYSWGDGYTF.

The chain recombines TRBV4-1 with TRBJ2-4; the match to TRBD2 covers 7 bases. The CDR3 is 15 residues long. Germline values: CDR1 MGHRA, CDR2 YSYEKL. Germline trimming cut 2 bases from V and 8 bases from J; bases unmatched to any gene: 9. CDR3 region: CASSQSSGSVDIQYF. The CDR3 region has the DNA TGCGCCAGCAGCCAATCTAGCGGTTCAGTAGACATTCAGTACTTC.

The chain has TRBV5-5 and TRBJ1-1, with TRBD1 matching over 9 bases. Germline V CDR1 and CDR2: SGHKS, YYEKEE (reference sequence). After removal of 3 bases from V and 4 bases from J, the junction contained 4 bases not matched to a gene. The CDR3 totals 14 residues. Here the CDR3 DNA reads TGTGCCAGCAGCTCCCCGACAGGGGGCACTGAAGCTTTCTTT. Its translation: CASSSPTGGTEAFF.

The chain has TRBV7-3 and TRBJ2-1, with no clear D. V was clipped by 2 bases and J by 0 bases, with 8 bases between them. The CDR3 spans 15 residues. CDR1 SGHTA and CDR2 FQGTGA come from the germline V gene. The CDR3 DNA sequence: TGTGCCAGCAGCTTAGTGTATAGCTCCTACAATGAGCAGTTCTTC. It is translated as CASSLVYSSYNEQFF.

This clone appeared a single time. The chain recombines TRBV2 with TRBJ1-1; D uncertain. The V gene's germline CDR1 is SNHLY and CDR2 FYNNEI. The CDR3 consists of 11 residues. V was trimmed by 8 bases and J by 5 bases, leaving 9 bases between them. CDR3 loop: CASRVVTEAFF. CDR3 bases: TGTGCCAGCCGGGTAGTTACTGAAGCTTTCTTT.